This entry is about one TCR beta chain. Its antigen is currently unknown. Measured with immunoSEQ multiplex PCR; TCRdb has only the in-frame clones, and not every one. Of about 94,000 clones in the sample, about 90% were seen once. These data originate in a study of a mutant IDH1 vaccine in newly diagnosed glioma. The CDR3 runs to 12 residues. Germline V gives CDR1 GTSNPN, CDR2 SVGIG (reference sequence). Trimming shortened V by 2 bases and J by 4 bases, and 6 bases separated the two germline ends. Time point defined: week 47, end of study. Alongside topical imiquimod, each dose of vaccine comprised 300 ug of mutant IDH1 20-mer peptide.

The sequence was obtained from a woman between 50 and 59 years old with glioma. Sample: PBMCs, taken from a glioma patient whose treatment included an IDH1 peptide vaccine. V is TRBV30 and J is TRBJ2-1, with D unclear. CDR3 DNA: TGTGCCTGGAGTTACTTATACAATGAGCAGTTCTTC. Its protein is CAWSYLYNEQFF.